The sequence of this T cell receptor beta chain was determined in a study of blood T cell repertoires in COVID-19. Germline CDR1 and CDR2: SNHLY and FYNNEI. The V and J ends lost 6 bases and 5 bases respectively, with 8 bases between them. The CDR3 contains 12 residues. Sequenced by immunoSEQ multiplex PCR; TCRdb stores in-frame clones only, minus some. The sample carries about 230,000 clones, 81% recorded once. The source material was peripheral blood. V gene TRBV2 combines with J gene TRBJ2-4; D not resolved. The sequence was collected from a woman older than 75 with acute or convalescent COVID-19. The CDR3 here is CASRADENIQYF. In DNA form, the CDR3 reads TGTGCCAGCAGAGCCGATGAAAACATTCAGTACTTC.